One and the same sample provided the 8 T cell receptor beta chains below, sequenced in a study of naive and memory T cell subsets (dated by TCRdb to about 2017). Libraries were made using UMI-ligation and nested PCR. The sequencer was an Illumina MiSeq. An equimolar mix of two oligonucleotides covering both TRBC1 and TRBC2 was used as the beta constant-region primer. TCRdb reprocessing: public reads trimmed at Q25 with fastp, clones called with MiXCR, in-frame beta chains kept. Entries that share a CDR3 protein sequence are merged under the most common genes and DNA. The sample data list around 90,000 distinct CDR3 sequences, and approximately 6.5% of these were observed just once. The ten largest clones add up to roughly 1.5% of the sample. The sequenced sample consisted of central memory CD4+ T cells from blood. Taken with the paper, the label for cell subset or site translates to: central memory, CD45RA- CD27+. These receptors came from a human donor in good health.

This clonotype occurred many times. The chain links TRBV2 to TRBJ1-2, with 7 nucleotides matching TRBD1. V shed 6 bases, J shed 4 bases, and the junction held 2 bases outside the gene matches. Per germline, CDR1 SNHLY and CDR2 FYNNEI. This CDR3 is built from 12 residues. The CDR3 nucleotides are TGTGCCAGCAGCCGGACAGGCTATGGCTACACCTTC. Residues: CASSRTGYGYTF.

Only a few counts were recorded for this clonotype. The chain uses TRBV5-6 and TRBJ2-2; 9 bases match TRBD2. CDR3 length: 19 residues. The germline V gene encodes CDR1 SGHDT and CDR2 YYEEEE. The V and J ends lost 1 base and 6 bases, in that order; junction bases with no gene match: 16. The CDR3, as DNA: TGTGCCAGCAGCTTGACGGCCACCGGGACTAGCCGGACCGCCGGGGAGCTGTTTTTT. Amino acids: CASSLTATGTSRTAGELFF.

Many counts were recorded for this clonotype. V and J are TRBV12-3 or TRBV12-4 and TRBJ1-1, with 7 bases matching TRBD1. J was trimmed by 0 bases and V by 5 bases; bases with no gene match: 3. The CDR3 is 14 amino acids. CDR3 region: CASSPGQMNTEAFF. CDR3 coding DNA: TGTGCCAGCAGTCCGGGACAGATGAACACTGAAGCTTTCTTT.

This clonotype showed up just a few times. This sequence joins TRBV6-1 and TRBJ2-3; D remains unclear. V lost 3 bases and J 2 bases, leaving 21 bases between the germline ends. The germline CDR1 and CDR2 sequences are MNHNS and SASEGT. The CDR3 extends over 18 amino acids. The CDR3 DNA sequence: TGTGCCAGCAGTGAGGGGTCTTCTCCATCCGACTCCACAGATACGCAGTATTTT. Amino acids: CASSEGSSPSDSTDTQYF.

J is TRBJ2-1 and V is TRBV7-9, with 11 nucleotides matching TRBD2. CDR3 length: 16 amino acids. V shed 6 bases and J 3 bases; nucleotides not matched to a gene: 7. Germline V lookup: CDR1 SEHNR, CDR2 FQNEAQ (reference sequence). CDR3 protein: CASRHTSGGYYNEQFF. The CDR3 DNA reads TGTGCCAGCAGACATACTAGCGGGGGATACTACAATGAGCAGTTCTTC.

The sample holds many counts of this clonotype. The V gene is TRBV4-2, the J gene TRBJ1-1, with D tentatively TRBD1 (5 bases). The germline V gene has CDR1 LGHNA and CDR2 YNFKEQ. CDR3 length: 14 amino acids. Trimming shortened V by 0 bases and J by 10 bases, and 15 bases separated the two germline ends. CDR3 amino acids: CASSQEAPGFGAFF. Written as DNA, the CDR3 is TGTGCCAGCAGCCAAGAGGCCCCAGGGTTCGGAGCTTTCTTT.

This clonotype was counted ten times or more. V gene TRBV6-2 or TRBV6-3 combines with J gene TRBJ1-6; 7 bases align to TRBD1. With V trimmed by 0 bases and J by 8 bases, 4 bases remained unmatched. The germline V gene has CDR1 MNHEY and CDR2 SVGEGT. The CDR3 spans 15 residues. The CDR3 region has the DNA TGTGCCAGCAGTTACTCGGGACAGTTATATTCACCCCTCCACTTT. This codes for CASSYSGQLYSPLHF.

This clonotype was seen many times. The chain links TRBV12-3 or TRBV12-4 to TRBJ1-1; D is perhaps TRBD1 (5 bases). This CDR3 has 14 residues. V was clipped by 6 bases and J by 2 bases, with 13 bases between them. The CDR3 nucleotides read TGTGCCAGCAGACCGGGACTCATTAACACTGAAGCTTTCTTT. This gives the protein CASRPGLINTEAFF.